The clone carrying this T cell receptor beta chain was observed once. The record originates from a study of regulatory T cells in long-lasting Graves disease. Building of the TCR beta libraries involved iRepertoire HTBI primers and Arm-PCR of CDR3 regions. TCRdb used MiXCR to reprocess the multiplex PCR reads, holding one entry per CDR3 protein. The sample lists more than 300,000 distinct CDR3 sequences, 10% to 15% seen once, with about 19% in the top ten. This CDR3 is built from 16 residues. V lost 2 bases, J lost 6 bases, and 13 bases stayed unmatched. The germline CDR1 and CDR2 sequences are DFQATT and SNEGSKA (reference sequence). The time point was: newly diagnosed GD, antithyroid drugs for less than 3 months. Researchers made the TCR library from RNA that was extracted from PBMCs. This sample was also put to use in a study of T cells in Graves' hyperthyroidism and ophthalmopathy.

The source is a woman between 18 and 30 years old with Graves disease. The sequences come from peripheral blood mononuclear cells (PBMCs), collected at new diagnosis, from a patient treated with antithyroid drugs. V gene TRBV20-1 combines with J gene TRBJ2-1; 7 bases agree with TRBD2. The DNA of the CDR3 is TGCAGTGCTAGAAAGACTAGCCCACATCTAGGCAATGAGCAGTTCTTC. Translating it yields CSARKTSPHLGNEQFF.